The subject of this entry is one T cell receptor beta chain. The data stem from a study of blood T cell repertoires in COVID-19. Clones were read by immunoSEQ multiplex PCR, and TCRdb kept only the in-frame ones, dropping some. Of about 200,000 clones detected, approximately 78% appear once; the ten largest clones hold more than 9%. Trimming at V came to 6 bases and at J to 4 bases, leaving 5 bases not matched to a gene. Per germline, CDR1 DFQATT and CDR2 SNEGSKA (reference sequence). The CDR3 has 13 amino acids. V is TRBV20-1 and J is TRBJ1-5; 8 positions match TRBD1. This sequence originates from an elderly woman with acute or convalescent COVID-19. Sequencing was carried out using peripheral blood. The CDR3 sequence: CSASQGANQPQHF. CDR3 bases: TGCAGTGCCAGTCAGGGGGCTAATCAGCCCCAGCATTTT.